The clone carrying this T cell receptor beta chain was observed many times. This sample stems from a study of tumor-infiltrating lymphocytes in primary liver carcinoma. For each extraction, RNA and DNA were obtained together from approximately 20-30 mg of unsorted bulk tissue. V shed 5 bases and J 7 bases; nucleotides not matched to a gene: 11. This CDR3 region has 15 residues. Germline lookup yields CDR1 MNHNS and CDR2 SASEGT. The input was approximately 500 ng total RNA; TCR beta cDNA was made from it with a constant-region primer. Three nested multiplex PCR rounds, a slightly modified ARM-PCR method, built the TCR beta libraries. Primers for the first two PCR rounds were TRBV1-TRBV30 forward primers and a C-beta reverse primer (roughly 10 cycles per round). Each CDR3 protein is one row after TCRdb ran MiXCR on the multiplex PCR reads. The table includes more than 95,000 distinct CDR3 sequences, 64% detected once.

Input material: liver tumor tissue from sampling region 3. Subset defined: tumor region T3, left-lateral pole. The receptor's source is a woman aged 55-70 years with primary liver carcinoma and hepatitis B virus infection. The chain carries TRBV6-1 and TRBJ2-1; TRBD2 agrees at 7 bases. The CDR3 here is CASSIAGLQGNEQFF. The CDR3 bases are TGTGCCAGCAGTATAGCGGGTCTACAAGGGAATGAGCAGTTCTTC.